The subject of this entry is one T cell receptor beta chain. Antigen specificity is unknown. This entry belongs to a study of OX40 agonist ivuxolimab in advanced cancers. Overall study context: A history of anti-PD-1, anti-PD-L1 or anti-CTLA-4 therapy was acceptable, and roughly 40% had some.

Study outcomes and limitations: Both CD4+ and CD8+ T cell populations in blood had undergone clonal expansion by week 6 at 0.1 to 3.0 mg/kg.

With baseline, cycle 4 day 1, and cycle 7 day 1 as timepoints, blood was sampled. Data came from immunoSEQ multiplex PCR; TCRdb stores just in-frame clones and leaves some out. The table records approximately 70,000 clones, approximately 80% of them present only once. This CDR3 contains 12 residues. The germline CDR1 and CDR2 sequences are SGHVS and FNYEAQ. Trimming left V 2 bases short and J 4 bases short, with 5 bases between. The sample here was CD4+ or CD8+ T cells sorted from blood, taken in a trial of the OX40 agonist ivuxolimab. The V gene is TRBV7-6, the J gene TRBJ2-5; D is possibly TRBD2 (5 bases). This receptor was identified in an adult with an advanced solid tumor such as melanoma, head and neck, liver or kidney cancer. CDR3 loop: CASSLLAETQYF. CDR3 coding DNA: TGTGCCAGCAGCTTACTAGCAGAGACCCAGTACTTC.